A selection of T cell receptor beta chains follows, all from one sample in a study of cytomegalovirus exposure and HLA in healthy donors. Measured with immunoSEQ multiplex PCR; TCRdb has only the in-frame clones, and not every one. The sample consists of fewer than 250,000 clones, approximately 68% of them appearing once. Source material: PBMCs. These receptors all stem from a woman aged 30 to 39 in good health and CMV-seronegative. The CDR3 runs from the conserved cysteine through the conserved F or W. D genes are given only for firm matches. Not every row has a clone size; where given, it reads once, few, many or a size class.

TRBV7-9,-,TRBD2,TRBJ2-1,TGTTCCAGCAGCTTGACTAGCGGGTACAATGAGCAGTTCTTC,CSSSLTSGYNEQFF
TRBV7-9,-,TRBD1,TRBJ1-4,TGTGCCAGCAGCCTACCCGGGACAGAACTGTTTTTT,CASSLPGTELFF
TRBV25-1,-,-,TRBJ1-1,TGTGCCAGCAGGGTGGGCAGGGAAAGGAGTGAAGCTTTCTTT,CASRVGRERSEAFF
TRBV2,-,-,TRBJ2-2,TGTGCCAGCAGTGAGGTAGCCCCAAACACCGGGGAGCTGTTTTTT,CASSEVAPNTGELFF
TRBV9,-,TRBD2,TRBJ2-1,TGTGCCAGCAGCTTAGGGACTAGCGGGGGTGTAAAAAGCTCCTACAATGAGCAGTTCTTC,CASSLGTSGGVKSSYNEQFF
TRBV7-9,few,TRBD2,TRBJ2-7,TGTGCCAGCAGCTTGACTAGCGACCTCAACGAGCAGTACTTC,CASSLTSDLNEQYF
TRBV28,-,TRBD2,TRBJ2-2,TGTGCCAGCAGCCGCGGGGGGGCGGACACCGGGGAGCTGTTTTTT,CASSRGGADTGELFF
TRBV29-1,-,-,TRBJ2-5,TGCAGCGTTGAAGATCCCATAGGGGGAGAAGAGACCCAGTACTTC,CSVEDPIGGEETQYF
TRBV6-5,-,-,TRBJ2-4,TGTGCCACCGGACACACTGGGGCCAAAAACATTCAGTACTTC,CATGHTGAKNIQYF
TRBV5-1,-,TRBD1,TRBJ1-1,TGCGCCAGCAGCTTAGGGGGCGCTTGGAACACTGAAGCTTTCTTT,CASSLGGAWNTEAFF
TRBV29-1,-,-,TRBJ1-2,TGCAGCGTTGAAGATCACGACAAGGTCAACTATGGCTACACCTTC,CSVEDHDKVNYGYTF
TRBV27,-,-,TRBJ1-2,TGTGCCAGCAGTTCACCCTCCGGGGTGGGGGGCTACACCTTC,CASSSPSGVGGYTF
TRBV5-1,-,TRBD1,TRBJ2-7,TGCGCCAGCGATCGCGGACAGGGAAACGAGCAGTACTTC,CASDRGQGNEQYF
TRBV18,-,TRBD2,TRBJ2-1,TGTGCCAGCTCACCTGGCCTAGCGGGAAACGATGAGCAGTTCTTC,CASSPGLAGNDEQFF
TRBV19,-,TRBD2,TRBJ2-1,TGTGCCAGTAGTATAGACCCGGGACTAGCGGGAGTCGAGCAGTTCTTC,CASSIDPGLAGVEQFF
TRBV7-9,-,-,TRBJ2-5,TGTGCCAGCAGTTTCCCCGACAGGCGAACCCAAGAGACCCAGTACTTC,CASSFPDRRTQETQYF
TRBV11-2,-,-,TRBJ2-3,TGTGCCAGCAGCTTAGCGGGAGCGGATACGCAGTATTTT,CASSLAGADTQYF
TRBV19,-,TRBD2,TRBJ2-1,TGTGCCAGTAGTATATCGGCTAGCGGGGGAAATGAGCAGTTCTTC,CASSISASGGNEQFF
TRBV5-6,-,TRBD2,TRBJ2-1,TGTGCCAGCAGCTCTTTAAAAAGCGGGAGGGCCAATGAGCAGTTCTTC,CASSSLKSGRANEQFF
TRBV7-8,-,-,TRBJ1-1,TGTGCCAGCAGCTTATCCGCCACGAACATGAACACTGAAGCTTTCTTT,CASSLSATNMNTEAFF
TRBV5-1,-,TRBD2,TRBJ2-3,TGCGCCAGCAGCTCGGTACTGGCGGGGGGCACAGATACGCAGTATTTT,CASSSVLAGGTDTQYF
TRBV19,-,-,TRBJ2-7,TGTGCCAGTAGTATACTTAGCGGAACCTACGAGCAGTACTTC,CASSILSGTYEQYF
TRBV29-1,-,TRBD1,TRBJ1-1,TGCAGCGTAGGACAGGGGGACACTGAAGCTTTCTTT,CSVGQGDTEAFF
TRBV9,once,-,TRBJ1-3,TGTGCCAGCAGCGTTCACGCGAATTATGGAAACACCATATATTTT,CASSVHANYGNTIYF
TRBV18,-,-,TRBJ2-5,TGTGCCAGCTCACCACTTCTAAAAGAGACCCAGTACTTC,CASSPLLKETQYF
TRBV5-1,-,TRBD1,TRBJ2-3,TGCGCCGGCAGCCTTGAGGACAGGGACACAGATACGCAGTATTTT,CAGSLEDRDTDTQYF
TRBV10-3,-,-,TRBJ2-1,TGTGCCATCAGTGGTCTCGAGGATGAGCAGTTCTTC,CAISGLEDEQFF
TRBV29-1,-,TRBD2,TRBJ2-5,TGCAGCGTTGAAGGACTAGCGGGAGCTGAGACCCAGTACTTC,CSVEGLAGAETQYF
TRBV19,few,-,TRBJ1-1,TGTGCCAGTAGTACTCTGACGGACAGAAACACTGAAGCTTTCTTT,CASSTLTDRNTEAFF
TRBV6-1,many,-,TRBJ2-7,TGTGCCAGCAGTGAGACTAGAGGCGAGCAGTACTTC,CASSETRGEQYF
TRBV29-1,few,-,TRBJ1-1,TGCAGCGTTCGGTATGAGGCGAAGGCTTTCTTT,CSVRYEAKAFF
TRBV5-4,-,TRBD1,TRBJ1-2,TGTGCCAGCAGCGCTGGACAGGGAGGCTATGGCTACACCTTC,CASSAGQGGYGYTF
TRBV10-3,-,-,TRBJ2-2,TGTGCCATCAGTGACAGGGGAAACACCGGGGAGCTGTTTTTT,CAISDRGNTGELFF
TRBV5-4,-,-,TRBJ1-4,TGTGCCAGCAGTTGGGCCCGACTGTTTTTT,CASSWARLFF
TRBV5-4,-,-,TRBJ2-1,TGTGCCAGCAGCCGGGACTTCCAGAATTACAATGAGCAGTTCTTC,CASSRDFQNYNEQFF
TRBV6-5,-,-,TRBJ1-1,TGTGCCAGCAGTTACTCCCGGCAGGTCAGCACTGAAGCTTTCTTT,CASSYSRQVSTEAFF
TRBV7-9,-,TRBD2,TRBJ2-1,TGTGCCAGCAGCTTAATCCTAGCGGGGGAGCTCAATGAGCAGTTCTTC,CASSLILAGELNEQFF
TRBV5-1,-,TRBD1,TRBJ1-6,TGCGCCAGCAGCCTGGGACAGCTTTCACCCCTCCACTTT,CASSLGQLSPLHF
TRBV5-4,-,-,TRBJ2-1,TGTGCCAGCAGCTCCGACAGTTACAATGAGCAGTTCTTC,CASSSDSYNEQFF
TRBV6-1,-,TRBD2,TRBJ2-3,TGTGCCACACGAGGCGTCTCCGGGGGGATAGATACGCAGTATTTT,CATRGVSGGIDTQYF
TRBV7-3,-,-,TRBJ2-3,TGTGCCAGCAGCCTGACAGGTAGCACAGATACGCAGTATTTT,CASSLTGSTDTQYF
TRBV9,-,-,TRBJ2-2,TGTGCCAGCAGTTCTTCCGCGAACACCGGGGAGCTGTTTTTT,CASSSSANTGELFF
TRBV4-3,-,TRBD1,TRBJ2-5,TGCGCCAGCAGCCCCTCCGGGACAGCAACTCAAGAGACCCAGTACTTC,CASSPSGTATQETQYF
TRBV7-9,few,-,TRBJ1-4,TGTGCCAGCAGCTTAGAGAGGGGGAGCCTTGCAACTAATGAAAAACTGTTTTTT,CASSLERGSLATNEKLFF
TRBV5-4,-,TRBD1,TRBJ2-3,TGTGCCAGCAGCTTGGACAGGGGGAACACAGATACGCAGTATTTT,CASSLDRGNTDTQYF
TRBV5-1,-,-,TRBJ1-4,TGCGCCAGCAGCTTGGCGACAGAGACTCGTGAAAAACTGTTTTTT,CASSLATETREKLFF
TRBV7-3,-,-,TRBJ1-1,TGTGCCAGCAGCCAATATGGGGGGACGAACACTGAAGCTTTCTTT,CASSQYGGTNTEAFF
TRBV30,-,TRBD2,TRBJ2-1,TGTGCCTGTTTCGGCGGGAGCGGTCCGAGCTCCTACAATGAGCAGTTCTTC,CACFGGSGPSSYNEQFF
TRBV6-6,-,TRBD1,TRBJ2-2,TGTGCCAGCAGGGGACAGGCTCACACCGGGGAGCTGTTTTTT,CASRGQAHTGELFF
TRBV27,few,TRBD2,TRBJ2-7,TGTGCCCTCCGGAGGGAGGGACGTTACGAGCAGTACTTC,CALRREGRYEQYF
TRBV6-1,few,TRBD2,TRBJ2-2,TGTGCCAGCACGGGGGGGCGGGGTCACACCGGGGAGCTGTTTTTT,CASTGGRGHTGELFF
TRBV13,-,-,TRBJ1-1,TGTGCCAGCAGCTTAGGCACGGTGAACACTGAAGCTTTCTTT,CASSLGTVNTEAFF
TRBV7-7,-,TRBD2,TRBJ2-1,TGTGCTAGCAGCCCCCGACTAGCGGGGGGGAAAAATGAGCAGTTCTTC,CASSPRLAGGKNEQFF
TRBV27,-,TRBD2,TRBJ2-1,TGTGCCAGCAGACTAGCGGGTTTAGGGGAGCAGTTCTTC,CASRLAGLGEQFF
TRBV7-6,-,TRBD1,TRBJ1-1,TGTGCCAGCAGCCGGGACAGGGTGAACACTGAAGCTTTCTTT,CASSRDRVNTEAFF
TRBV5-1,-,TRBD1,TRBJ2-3,TGCGCCAGCAGCAGGGACAGGGTATTTGTCACAGATACGCAGTATTTT,CASSRDRVFVTDTQYF
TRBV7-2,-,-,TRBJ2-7,TGTGCCAGCAGCTTAAGGCCAGGATACGAGCAGTACTTC,CASSLRPGYEQYF
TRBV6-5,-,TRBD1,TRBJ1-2,TGTGCCAGCACTACCCTCACAGGGGGGGGTGGCTACACCTTC,CASTTLTGGGGYTF
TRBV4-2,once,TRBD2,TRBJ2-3,TGTGCCAGCACCCTTAGAGGCGGGAGGAGTCTTTATAGCACAGATACGCAGTATTTT,CASTLRGGRSLYSTDTQYF
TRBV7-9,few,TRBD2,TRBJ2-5,TGTGCCAGCAGCTTATACGGGGGGGCGGAGACCCAGTACTTC,CASSLYGGAETQYF